The next 20 T cell receptor beta chains were all read from a single sample in a study of shared T cell receptors in the human thymus. The table came from immunoSEQ multiplex PCR; TCRdb's copy has only in-frame clones and leaves some out. The sample holds 55,000 to 75,000 clones; about 95% are singletons and the top ten take about 0.033%. Sequenced material: thymocytes. The receptors derive from a human donor.

This clone was found once. The chain uses TRBV7-2 and TRBJ1-5, with D unclear. The CDR3 spans 14 residues. V shed 5 bases and J shed 6 bases, with 14 bases lying between them. From germline, CDR1 is SGHTA and CDR2 FQGNSA. CDR3 nucleotide sequence: TGTGCCAGCAGCCCCCACCTCGTCGGTCAGCCCCAGCATTTT. Its translation is CASSPHLVGQPQHF.

V usage is TRBV5-5 and J usage is TRBJ2-7, with 11 bases that match TRBD1. V was clipped by 1 base and J by 5 bases; unmatched bases: 8. CDR1 is SGHKS and CDR2 is YYEKEE in the germline V gene (reference sequence). The CDR3 covers 16 residues. CDR3 protein: CASSLSYGQGAHEQYF. The DNA for the CDR3 is TGTGCCAGCAGCTTGTCTTATGGACAGGGGGCCCACGAGCAGTACTTC.

The genes are TRBV9 and TRBJ2-1; 8 bases match TRBD2. The CDR3 contains 18 residues. Germline loops: CDR1 SGDLS, CDR2 YYNGEE. The V segment lost 0 bases and the J segment 0 bases; nucleotides outside the gene matches: 8. DNA for the CDR3: TGTGCCAGCAGCGTAGACAAGCGGGGGAGCAGCTCCTACAATGAGCAGTTCTTC. Amino acid sequence: CASSVDKRGSSSYNEQFF.

Here the CDR3 reads CASSLGWASSSYNSPLHF. The CDR3 bases are TGTGCCAGCAGCTTGGGGTGGGCCTCGAGCTCCTATAATTCACCCCTCCACTTT. This chain uses TRBV5-6 with TRBJ1-6; D is unresolved. V gave up 0 bases and J gave up 0 bases, with 13 bases separating them. This CDR3 has 18 amino acids. Germline V gene sequence: CDR1 SGHDT, CDR2 YYEEEE.

The chain has TRBV19 and TRBJ1-2; 8 bases line up with TRBD1. Germline V lookup: CDR1 LNHDA, CDR2 SQIVND (reference sequence). V dropped 1 base and J dropped 8; count of bases not matched to a gene: 9. CDR3 length: 15 amino acids. CDR3 sequence (DNA): TGTGCCAGTAGTATAGGACAGGGGATAACATCGGGCTACACCTTC. Amino acid sequence: CASSIGQGITSGYTF.

This clone is a singleton in its sample. This chain uses TRBV15 with TRBJ2-2; 13 nucleotides agree with TRBD2. V dropped 2 bases and J dropped 9; count of bases not matched to a gene: 6. This CDR3 comprises 16 residues. Germline V gene lookup returns CDR1 LNHNV and CDR2 YYDKDF (reference sequence). The CDR3 protein is CATSRNGTSGARELFF. The CDR3 bases are TGTGCCACCAGCAGAAATGGGACTAGCGGGGCGAGGGAGCTGTTTTTT. Looking up the rest from reference TRBV15 and TRBJ2-2 gives the full variable domain: DAMVIQNPRYQVTQFGKPVTLSCSQTLNHNVMYWYQQKSSQAPKLLFHYYDKDFNNEADTPDNFQSRRPNTSFCFLDIRSPGLGDTAMYLCATSRNGTSGARELFFGEGSRLTVL.

The J gene is TRBJ1-1, the V gene TRBV4-1; tentatively, D is TRBD1 (5 bases). The CDR3 sequence is 15 residues long. CDR1 and CDR2 (germline): MGHRA, YSYEKL. V lost 2 bases and J 1 base, leaving 11 bases between the germline ends. CDR3 protein: CASSQLRGPNTEAFF. The CDR3 region has the DNA TGCGCCAGCAGCCAACTAAGGGGTCCGAACACTGAAGCTTTCTTT.

J is TRBJ2-1 and V is TRBV6-4; weak D call: TRBD2 (6 bases). Trimming stripped 0 bases from V and 7 bases from J, with 31 bases between. Germline V lookup: CDR1 MRHNA, CDR2 SNTAGT. This CDR3 is 21 amino acids long. CDR3 sequence: CASSDSGGSLGMAASTNEQFF. DNA of the CDR3: TGTGCCAGCAGTGACTCGGGGGGTAGTCTAGGGATGGCCGCCTCTACAAATGAGCAGTTCTTC.

The chain carries TRBV5-6 and TRBJ2-5; possible D gene TRBD1, 6 bases. Germline CDR1 reads SGHDT; CDR2 reads YYEEEE. The CDR3 is made up of 16 amino acids. With 4 bases removed from V and 0 bases from J, the gap between germline ends came to 16 bases. CDR3 residues: CASSVRQVSYQETQYF. The CDR3 coding sequence is TGTGCCAGCAGCGTTCGACAGGTCTCGTACCAAGAGACCCAGTACTTC.

This clone was seen only a few times. V usage is TRBV5-6 and J usage is TRBJ1-5; TRBD1 matches 7 bases. Losses at the gene ends were 0 bases for V and 6 bases for J; bases not matched to a gene: 3. CDR3 length: 14 residues. Germline V gene lookup returns CDR1 SGHDT and CDR2 YYEEEE. For the CDR3, the DNA is TGTGCCAGCAGCTTGGCAAGGGGGCGTCAGCCCCAGCATTTT. Its translation is CASSLARGRQPQHF.

This clone was detected only a few times. The chain is built from TRBV4-2 and TRBJ1-6; possible D gene TRBD1, 5 bases. CDR1 is LGHNA and CDR2 is YNFKEQ in the germline V gene. The V and J ends lost 0 bases and 13 bases respectively, with 25 bases between them. The CDR3 totals 18 residues. CDR3 in DNA: TGTGCCAGCAGCCAAGACAGGACCCAAGGGCATACCCGGGGGCCCCTCCACTTT. Encoded protein: CASSQDRTQGHTRGPLHF.

The chain links TRBV7-6 to TRBJ1-5; the match to TRBD1 covers 8 bases. This CDR3 contains 20 residues. Germline V lookup: CDR1 SGHVS, CDR2 FNYEAQ. V was clipped by 2 bases and J by 10 bases; unmatched bases: 25. CDR3 bases: TGTGCCAGCAGCTTATTTGGGGGCTCTATGGACAGGGTTCTTTCAGCTCCCCAGCATTTT. The encoded protein is CASSLFGGSMDRVLSAPQHF. Combining the CDR3 with reference TRBV7-6 and TRBJ1-5 gives the whole variable domain GAGVSQSPRYKVTKRGQDVALRCDPISGHVSLYWYRQALGQGPEFLTYFNYEAQQDKSGLPNDRFSAERPEGSISTLTIQRTEQRDSAMYRCASSLFGGSMDRVLSAPQHFGDGTRLSIL.

The rearrangement links TRBV7-2 to TRBJ2-2; D uncertain. Germline V gene data show CDR1 as SGHTA and CDR2 as FQGNSA. The CDR3 length is 15 residues. The germline V and J ends were trimmed by 5 bases and 3 bases, with 13 bases remaining between them. The CDR3 sequence is CASSPDGDYTGELFF. The CDR3 coding sequence is TGTGCCAGCAGCCCAGATGGGGATTACACCGGGGAGCTGTTTTTT.

This clone was observed once. The chain joins TRBV13 to TRBJ2-2, with D possibly matching TRBD2 (7 bases). The length of the CDR3 is 18 residues. V was pared by 0 bases and J by 5 bases, with 19 bases between. Germline lookup yields CDR1 PRHDT and CDR2 FYEKMQ (reference sequence). CDR3 loop: CASSLGRGAGIRTGELFF. The CDR3 DNA reads as TGTGCCAGCAGCTTAGGCCGGGGGGCAGGGATAAGGACCGGGGAGCTGTTTTTT.

A single count supports this clone. J is TRBJ2-2 and V is TRBV7-6, with 14 bases aligning to TRBD2. V shed 1 base, J shed 8 bases, and the junction held 6 bases outside the gene matches. The germline gives CDR1 SGHVS, CDR2 FNYEAQ. This CDR3 region has 17 residues. The CDR3 sequence: CASSLGLAGGPGGELFF. The CDR3 DNA follows: TGTGCCAGCAGCTTAGGACTAGCGGGGGGGCCCGGTGGGGAGCTGTTTTTT.

The chain uses TRBV4-1 and TRBJ2-7, with 8 bases matching TRBD2. V was pared by 4 bases and J by 1 base, with 6 bases of the junction left unmatched. CDR1 and CDR2 from the germline V gene are MGHRA and YSYEKL. CDR3 length: 15 amino acids. CDR3 amino acids: CASSPYGGASYEQYF. Here the CDR3 DNA reads TGCGCCAGCAGCCCCTACGGGGGGGCGTCCTACGAGCAGTACTTC.

This chain links TRBV7-3 with TRBJ2-6; 10 bases map to TRBD1. The CDR3 is made up of 21 amino acids. Germline lookup yields CDR1 SGHTA and CDR2 FQGTGA. V lost 5 bases, J lost 0 bases, and 16 bases stayed unmatched. CDR3 loop: CASSPRDRGKKNSSGANVLTF. CDR3 nucleotides: TGTGCCAGCAGCCCCCGGGACAGGGGTAAGAAGAATAGCTCTGGGGCCAACGTCCTGACTTTC.

This clone was counted a single time. The rearrangement joins TRBV4-3 to TRBJ2-1, with TRBD1 identical over 7 bases. CDR1 and CDR2 from the germline V gene are LGHNA and YSLEER. The J segment lost 5 bases and the V segment lost 6 bases, leaving 7 bases of the junction unmatched. The CDR3 length is 14 residues. The CDR3 spells CASSQTTGNNEQFF. The CDR3 DNA sequence: TGCGCCAGCAGTCAGACGACAGGGAACAATGAGCAGTTCTTC.

The rearrangement uses TRBV27 and TRBJ2-3; 12 positions agree with TRBD2. Per germline, CDR1 MNHEY and CDR2 SMNVEV (reference sequence). This CDR3 has 16 residues. After removal of 6 bases from V and 1 base from J, the junction contained 5 bases not matched to a gene. The CDR3 nucleotides read TGTGCCAGCAGGCCAGCTAGCGGGGGGGGCACAGATACGCAGTATTTT. This sequence encodes CASRPASGGGTDTQYF.

This clone has only one observation. CDR3 loop: CASSLVGKMNTEAFF. In nucleotides, the CDR3 is TGTGCCAGCAGTTTAGTAGGAAAAATGAACACTGAAGCTTTCTTT. This chain uses TRBV28 with TRBJ1-1; D is ambiguous. The germline gives CDR1 MDHEN, CDR2 SYDVKM. The CDR3 loop spans 15 amino acids. Trimming cost V 2 bases and J 0 bases, with 10 bases left between them.